The count of the clone carrying this TCR beta chain is one. The antigen is undetermined. TCR beta CDR3 amplification used RNA transcripts. HTBI-primed RT-PCR formed the first round, and a multiplex PCR formed the second. TCRdb re-derived calls from the multiplex PCR reads in MiXCR, one entry per CDR3 protein. The sample lists hundreds of thousands of distinct CDR3 sequences, roughly two fifths seen once, with 40% to 55% in the top ten. Trimming took 4 bases from V and 5 from J, leaving 18 bases between them. CDR1 and CDR2 from the germline V gene are SEHNR and FQNEAQ (reference sequence). The CDR3 is made up of 17 amino acids. The data were obtained in a study of Graves' ophthalmopathy and Graves' hyperthyroidism. Points from the study as a whole: The model achieved approximately 71% sensitivity and about 76% specificity for ophthalmopathy progression.

Clinicians made diagnoses from clinical symptoms, serum thyroxine, TRAb, thyroid ultrasound and orbital computed tomography. The receptor's source is an adult man with Graves' ophthalmopathy. Specimen: peripheral blood. The genes are TRBV7-9 and TRBJ1-6; D is possibly TRBD1 (6 bases). CDR3 in amino acids: CASSSRGLSRNNSPLHF. The CDR3 DNA reads TGTGCCAGCAGCTCCCGGGGGCTATCAAGAAATAATTCACCCCTCCACTTT.